This TCR beta chain was found in a study of T cell responses to AZD1222 COVID-19 vaccine. Note on this clone: The antigen remains undetermined.

General observations from the study: Repertoire sampling was restricted to post-peak T cell response timepoints.

Produced via immunoSEQ multiplex PCR; TCRdb's table is partial and in-frame only. Of approximately 110,000 clones in the sample, roughly 87% were seen once. The sample consisted of peripheral blood, taken on day 0 of AZD1222 vaccination. The TCR was taken from an adult in good health.

CDR3 DNA: TGTGCCAGTACCTACTACGAGCAGTACTTC. Translation: CASTYYEQYF. The gene calls are TRBV2 and TRBJ2-7, with D unclear. Trimming took 9 bases from V and 3 from J, leaving 6 bases between them. The CDR3 consists of 10 residues. Germline V gives CDR1 SNHLY, CDR2 FYNNEI.